These T cell receptor beta chains were read from a single sample in a study of OX40 agonist ivuxolimab in advanced cancers. Measured with immunoSEQ multiplex PCR; TCRdb has only the in-frame clones, and not every one. The sample records tens of thousands of clones, 85% to 90% being singletons. The sample in question was CD4+ or CD8+ T cells sorted from blood, obtained in a trial of the OX40 agonist ivuxolimab. The receptor source for this set is an adult with an advanced solid tumor such as melanoma, head and neck, liver or kidney cancer. Both conserved end residues are part of each CDR3. D genes are given only for firm matches. Where a row states a size, it is once, few, many or the class of an expanded clone; other rows omit it.

d_gene: NA; j_gene: TRBJ2-4; abundance: NA; v_gene: TRBV27; CDR3nt: TGTGCCAGCAGTTTATGGTCAGGACAAATTCAGTACTTC; CDR3aa: CASSLWSGQIQYF
d_gene: TRBD2; j_gene: TRBJ2-7; abundance: NA; v_gene: TRBV2; CDR3nt: TGTGCCAGCAGTGATCGGCTAGCGGGAGTTAAGTCCTACGAGCAGTACTTC; CDR3aa: CASSDRLAGVKSYEQYF
d_gene: NA; j_gene: TRBJ2-3; abundance: NA; v_gene: TRBV27; CDR3nt: TGTGCCAGCAGCGGCCAGGGTGGGGATACGCAGTATTTT; CDR3aa: CASSGQGGDTQYF
d_gene: NA; j_gene: TRBJ1-1; abundance: NA; v_gene: TRBV29-1; CDR3nt: TGCAGCGTTGTTGCCCGCGGACGCATGAACACTGAAGCTTTCTTT; CDR3aa: CSVVARGRMNTEAFF
d_gene: NA; j_gene: TRBJ1-2; abundance: NA; v_gene: TRBV6-5; CDR3nt: TGTGCCAGCAGTTACGATCCCGTCGCGGGTAACTATGGCTACACCTTC; CDR3aa: CASSYDPVAGNYGYTF
d_gene: TRBD1; j_gene: TRBJ2-3; abundance: NA; v_gene: TRBV13; CDR3nt: TGTGCCAGCAGATACAGGGGGCGTAGGAGCACAGATACGCAGTATTTT; CDR3aa: CASRYRGRRSTDTQYF
d_gene: NA; j_gene: TRBJ2-2; abundance: NA; v_gene: TRBV2; CDR3nt: TGTGCCAGCAGTGTTGATCCGAACACCGGGGAGCTGTTTTTT; CDR3aa: CASSVDPNTGELFF
d_gene: TRBD2; j_gene: TRBJ2-7; abundance: NA; v_gene: TRBV4-1; CDR3nt: TGCGCCAGCAGCCAACCGGGACTAGACGTCTACGAGCAGTACTTC; CDR3aa: CASSQPGLDVYEQYF
d_gene: NA; j_gene: TRBJ2-7; abundance: NA; v_gene: TRBV18; CDR3nt: TGTGCCAGCTCACCACCAGAACAGACCTACGAGCAGTACTTC; CDR3aa: CASSPPEQTYEQYF
d_gene: NA; j_gene: TRBJ2-7; abundance: NA; v_gene: TRBV7-9; CDR3nt: TGTGCCAGCAGCTTAGAACGGACCTACGAGCAGTACTTC; CDR3aa: CASSLERTYEQYF
d_gene: NA; j_gene: TRBJ2-7; abundance: once; v_gene: TRBV7-6; CDR3nt: TGTGCCAGCAGCTTGAGGCACGGGAGCAACTCCTACGAGCAGTACTTC; CDR3aa: CASSLRHGSNSYEQYF
d_gene: TRBD2; j_gene: TRBJ2-3; abundance: NA; v_gene: TRBV6-5; CDR3nt: TGTGCCAGCAGTTTTGGACTAGCGGGGGGCACAGATACGCAGTATTTT; CDR3aa: CASSFGLAGGTDTQYF
d_gene: NA; j_gene: TRBJ1-5; abundance: few; v_gene: TRBV6-5; CDR3nt: TGTGCCAGCAGTTACTCGTCCAATCAGCCCCAGCATTTT; CDR3aa: CASSYSSNQPQHF
d_gene: TRBD2; j_gene: TRBJ2-1; abundance: once; v_gene: TRBV15; CDR3nt: TGTGCCACCAGCGCCGACCGGGACTATCTCTACAATGAGCAGTTCTTC; CDR3aa: CATSADRDYLYNEQFF
d_gene: NA; j_gene: TRBJ1-1; abundance: NA; v_gene: TRBV6-5; CDR3nt: TGTGCCAGCAGAAAGGGGCCCACTGAAGCTTTCTTT; CDR3aa: CASRKGPTEAFF
d_gene: NA; j_gene: TRBJ2-2; abundance: NA; v_gene: TRBV19; CDR3nt: TGTGCCAGTAGTCCTTGGACCAACACCGGGGAGCTGTTTTTT; CDR3aa: CASSPWTNTGELFF
d_gene: TRBD2; j_gene: TRBJ2-1; abundance: NA; v_gene: TRBV27; CDR3nt: TGTGCCAGCAGTCCCCGCCTAGCGGGCGGTGAGCAGTTCTTC; CDR3aa: CASSPRLAGGEQFF
d_gene: NA; j_gene: TRBJ2-1; abundance: once; v_gene: TRBV27; CDR3nt: TGTGCCAGCAGTTCTAGTCAGGTTGAGCAGTTCTTC; CDR3aa: CASSSSQVEQFF
d_gene: NA; j_gene: TRBJ2-2; abundance: NA; v_gene: TRBV13; CDR3nt: TGTGCCAGCAGCCACTCCCTGGAGGGGGGAGTCACCGGGGAGCTGTTTTTT; CDR3aa: CASSHSLEGGVTGELFF
d_gene: TRBD1; j_gene: TRBJ2-6; abundance: NA; v_gene: TRBV9; CDR3nt: TGTGCCAGTAGCCGGGACAGGGGAACAATCCGGACTGGGGCCAACGTCCTGACTTTC; CDR3aa: CASSRDRGTIRTGANVLTF
d_gene: NA; j_gene: TRBJ2-2; abundance: NA; v_gene: TRBV2; CDR3nt: TGTGCCAGCCTAAGGCGGGACACCGGGGAGCTGTTTTTT; CDR3aa: CASLRRDTGELFF
d_gene: TRBD1; j_gene: TRBJ1-2; abundance: once; v_gene: TRBV7-9; CDR3nt: TGTGCCAGCAGACCCCCACAGGGGTTCTCTGGCTACACCTTC; CDR3aa: CASRPPQGFSGYTF
d_gene: NA; j_gene: TRBJ1-6; abundance: NA; v_gene: TRBV11-2; CDR3nt: TGTGCCAGCAGCTTAGCCTACAGGGAACATTCACCCCTCCACTTT; CDR3aa: CASSLAYREHSPLHF
d_gene: NA; j_gene: TRBJ1-2; abundance: NA; v_gene: TRBV27; CDR3nt: TGTGCCAGCGGGGGAGGCCCGATACGGAATGGCTACACCTTC; CDR3aa: CASGGGPIRNGYTF
d_gene: TRBD2; j_gene: TRBJ2-3; abundance: NA; v_gene: TRBV7-6; CDR3nt: TGTGCCAGCAGGTCCCTAGCGGGGGAAACAGATACGCAGTATTTT; CDR3aa: CASRSLAGETDTQYF
d_gene: NA; j_gene: TRBJ1-5; abundance: NA; v_gene: TRBV27; CDR3nt: TGTGCCAGCAGTTTAGGCGGTTATAGCAATCAGCCCCAGCATTTT; CDR3aa: CASSLGGYSNQPQHF
d_gene: TRBD2; j_gene: TRBJ2-1; abundance: NA; v_gene: TRBV7-9; CDR3nt: TGTGCCAGCAGCGTCCAGACTAGCGGGAGGACTGAGCAGTTCTTC; CDR3aa: CASSVQTSGRTEQFF
d_gene: NA; j_gene: TRBJ2-1; abundance: NA; v_gene: TRBV29-1; CDR3nt: TGCAGCGTTTCAGAGGACAATGAGCAGTTCTTC; CDR3aa: CSVSEDNEQFF
d_gene: TRBD1; j_gene: TRBJ1-2; abundance: few; v_gene: TRBV2; CDR3nt: TGTGCCAGCAGTCCTCTGGACAGGGATTATGGCTACACCTTC; CDR3aa: CASSPLDRDYGYTF
d_gene: TRBD2; j_gene: TRBJ2-7; abundance: NA; v_gene: TRBV7-6; CDR3nt: TGTGCCAGCAGCCTCAGCGGGGGGCCGGGCGAGCAGTACTTC; CDR3aa: CASSLSGGPGEQYF
d_gene: NA; j_gene: TRBJ2-7; abundance: once; v_gene: TRBV11-3; CDR3nt: TGTGCCAGCAGCTTGGGGGGCAGGTCCTACGAGCAGTACTTC; CDR3aa: CASSLGGRSYEQYF
d_gene: NA; j_gene: TRBJ2-7; abundance: NA; v_gene: TRBV29-1; CDR3nt: TGCAGCGTTGCACAGGGCCGAACGCACTACGAGCAGTACTTC; CDR3aa: CSVAQGRTHYEQYF
d_gene: NA; j_gene: TRBJ2-1; abundance: NA; v_gene: TRBV9; CDR3nt: TGTGCCAGCAGCGTAGGGGGGAGTGAGCAGTTCTTC; CDR3aa: CASSVGGSEQFF
d_gene: NA; j_gene: TRBJ2-2; abundance: NA; v_gene: TRBV27; CDR3nt: TGTGCCAGCGGCACTACCCCGAACACCGGGGAGCTGTTTTTT; CDR3aa: CASGTTPNTGELFF
d_gene: NA; j_gene: TRBJ2-7; abundance: NA; v_gene: TRBV6-5; CDR3nt: TGTGCCAGCAGTTACCCCCCAGGATCCGAGCAGTACTTC; CDR3aa: CASSYPPGSEQYF
d_gene: NA; j_gene: TRBJ1-1; abundance: NA; v_gene: TRBV2; CDR3nt: TGTGCCAGCAAGGATGATGGCACTGAAGCTTTCTTT; CDR3aa: CASKDDGTEAFF
d_gene: NA; j_gene: TRBJ1-2; abundance: NA; v_gene: TRBV14; CDR3nt: TGTGCCAGCAGCCAAGATCCATGGGGACCGCATGGCTACACCTTC; CDR3aa: CASSQDPWGPHGYTF
d_gene: NA; j_gene: TRBJ2-7; abundance: NA; v_gene: TRBV7-6; CDR3nt: TGTGCCAGCAGCTTAGCGGAGGGTTACGAGCAGTACTTC; CDR3aa: CASSLAEGYEQYF
d_gene: NA; j_gene: TRBJ2-3; abundance: NA; v_gene: TRBV27; CDR3nt: TGTGCCAGCAGTTTAAGGACTCTCACAGATACGCAGTATTTT; CDR3aa: CASSLRTLTDTQYF
d_gene: NA; j_gene: TRBJ2-7; abundance: once; v_gene: TRBV7-8; CDR3nt: TGTGCCAGCAGCCTCGGGGGTGGTAACTACGAGCAGTACTTC; CDR3aa: CASSLGGGNYEQYF
d_gene: NA; j_gene: TRBJ1-5; abundance: NA; v_gene: TRBV19; CDR3nt: TGTGCCAGTAGTGGGAACAATCAGCCCCAGCATTTT; CDR3aa: CASSGNNQPQHF
d_gene: TRBD2; j_gene: TRBJ2-1; abundance: few; v_gene: TRBV19; CDR3nt: TGTGCCACTCGCCGGACTAGCGTCAGGAATGAGCAGTTCTTC; CDR3aa: CATRRTSVRNEQFF
d_gene: NA; j_gene: TRBJ2-3; abundance: NA; v_gene: TRBV27; CDR3nt: TGTGCCAGCAGTTTACTAGGCGGAGATACGCAGTATTTT; CDR3aa: CASSLLGGDTQYF
d_gene: NA; j_gene: TRBJ1-2; abundance: NA; v_gene: TRBV27; CDR3nt: TGTGCCAGCAAGACACAGGGAGATGGCTACACCTTC; CDR3aa: CASKTQGDGYTF
d_gene: NA; j_gene: TRBJ2-1; abundance: NA; v_gene: TRBV28; CDR3nt: TGTGCCAGCAGTTATCCCAGGGGATCTGCCTACAATGAGCAGTTCTTC; CDR3aa: CASSYPRGSAYNEQFF
d_gene: TRBD2; j_gene: TRBJ2-1; abundance: once; v_gene: TRBV5-4; CDR3nt: TGTGCCAGCAGCTTGCGACTAGCGGGAGGGGGCTCCTACAATGAGCAGTTCTTC; CDR3aa: CASSLRLAGGGSYNEQFF
d_gene: NA; j_gene: TRBJ1-5; abundance: NA; v_gene: TRBV6-1; CDR3nt: TGTGCCAGCAGTGACGATGGGGCTCAGCCCCAGCATTTT; CDR3aa: CASSDDGAQPQHF
d_gene: TRBD2; j_gene: TRBJ2-1; abundance: NA; v_gene: TRBV10-1; CDR3nt: TGCGCCAGCAGTGAGGCTAGCGGGAGCTCCTACAATGAGCAGTTCTTC; CDR3aa: CASSEASGSSYNEQFF
d_gene: TRBD2; j_gene: TRBJ2-3; abundance: NA; v_gene: TRBV19; CDR3nt: TGTGCCAGTAGTATCATAGCGGGAGATACGCAGTATTTT; CDR3aa: CASSIIAGDTQYF
d_gene: NA; j_gene: TRBJ2-2; abundance: NA; v_gene: TRBV7-9; CDR3nt: TGTGCCAGCACCGACGGGTCGGGGGAGCTGTTTTTT; CDR3aa: CASTDGSGELFF
d_gene: NA; j_gene: TRBJ1-2; abundance: NA; v_gene: TRBV27; CDR3nt: TGTGCCAGCAGGGACGGAGACGTCTATGGCTACACCTTC; CDR3aa: CASRDGDVYGYTF
d_gene: NA; j_gene: TRBJ2-3; abundance: NA; v_gene: TRBV28; CDR3nt: TGTGCCAGCAGTTTTTTTAGCACAGATACGCAGTATTTT; CDR3aa: CASSFFSTDTQYF
d_gene: NA; j_gene: TRBJ2-2; abundance: NA; v_gene: TRBV6-6; CDR3nt: TGTGCCAGCAGTAACCGGGACGGGAACACCGGGGAGCTGTTTTTT; CDR3aa: CASSNRDGNTGELFF
d_gene: NA; j_gene: TRBJ2-7; abundance: NA; v_gene: TRBV5-1; CDR3nt: TGCGCCAGCAGCTTGGGGACTGGCTACGAGCAGTACTTC; CDR3aa: CASSLGTGYEQYF
d_gene: TRBD1; j_gene: TRBJ1-2; abundance: NA; v_gene: TRBV19; CDR3nt: TGTGCCAGTAGCCAAACTCGGACAGGATCAAAGGGCTACACCTTC; CDR3aa: CASSQTRTGSKGYTF